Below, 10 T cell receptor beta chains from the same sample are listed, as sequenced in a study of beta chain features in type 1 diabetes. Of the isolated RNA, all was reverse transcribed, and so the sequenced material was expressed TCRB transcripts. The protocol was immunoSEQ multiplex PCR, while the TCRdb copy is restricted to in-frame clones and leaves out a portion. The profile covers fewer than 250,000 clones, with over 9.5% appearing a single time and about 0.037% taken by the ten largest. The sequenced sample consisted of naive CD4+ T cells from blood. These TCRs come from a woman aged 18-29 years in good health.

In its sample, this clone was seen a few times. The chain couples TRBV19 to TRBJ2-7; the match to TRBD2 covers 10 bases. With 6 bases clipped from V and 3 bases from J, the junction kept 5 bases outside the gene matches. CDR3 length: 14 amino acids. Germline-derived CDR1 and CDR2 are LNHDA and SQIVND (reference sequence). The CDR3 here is CASSRTSGFYEQYF. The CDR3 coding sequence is TGTGCCAGTAGCAGGACTAGCGGTTTCTACGAGCAGTACTTC.

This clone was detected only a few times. CDR3 sequence reads: CASSFRSREYGTDTQYF. CDR3 bases: TGTGCCAGCAGCTTTCGAAGTCGGGAATACGGCACAGATACGCAGTATTTT. The chain carries TRBV27 and TRBJ2-3, with D possibly being TRBD2 (5 bases). CDR1 MNHEY and CDR2 SMNVEV come from the germline V gene (reference sequence). The ends were cut back, 6 bases at V and 1 base at J, with 20 bases in the middle. The CDR3 contains 17 residues.

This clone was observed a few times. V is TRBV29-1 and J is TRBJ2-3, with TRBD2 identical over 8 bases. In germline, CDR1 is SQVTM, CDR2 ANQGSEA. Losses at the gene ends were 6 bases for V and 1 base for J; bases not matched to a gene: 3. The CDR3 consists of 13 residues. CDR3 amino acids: CSVETSGTDTQYF. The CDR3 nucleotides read TGCAGCGTCGAGACTAGCGGCACAGATACGCAGTATTTT.

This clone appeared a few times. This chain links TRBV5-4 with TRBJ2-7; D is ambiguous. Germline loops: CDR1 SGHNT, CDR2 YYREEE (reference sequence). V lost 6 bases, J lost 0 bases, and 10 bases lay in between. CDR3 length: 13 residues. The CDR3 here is CASTGPSSYEQYF. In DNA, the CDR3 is TGTGCCAGCACCGGTCCAAGCTCCTACGAGCAGTACTTC.

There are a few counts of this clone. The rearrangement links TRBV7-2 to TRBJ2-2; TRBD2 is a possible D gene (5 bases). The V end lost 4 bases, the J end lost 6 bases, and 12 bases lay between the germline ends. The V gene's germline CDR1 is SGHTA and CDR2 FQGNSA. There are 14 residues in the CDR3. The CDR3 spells CASSSSDSPGELFF. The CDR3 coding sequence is TGTGCCAGCAGCTCTTCGGACTCTCCCGGGGAGCTGTTTTTT. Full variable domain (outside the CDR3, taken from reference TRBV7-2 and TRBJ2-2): GAGVSQSPSNKVTEKGKDVELRCDPISGHTALYWYRQSLGQGLEFLIYFQGNSAPDKSGLPSDRFSAERTGGSVSTLTIQRTQQEDSAVYLCASSSSDSPGELFFGEGSRLTVL.

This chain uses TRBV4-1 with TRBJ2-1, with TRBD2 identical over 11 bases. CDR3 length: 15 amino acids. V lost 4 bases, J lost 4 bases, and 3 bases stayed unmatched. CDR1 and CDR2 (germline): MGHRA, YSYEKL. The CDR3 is CASSRLAGGYNEQFF. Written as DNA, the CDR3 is TGCGCCAGCAGCCGATTAGCGGGGGGGTACAATGAGCAGTTCTTC.

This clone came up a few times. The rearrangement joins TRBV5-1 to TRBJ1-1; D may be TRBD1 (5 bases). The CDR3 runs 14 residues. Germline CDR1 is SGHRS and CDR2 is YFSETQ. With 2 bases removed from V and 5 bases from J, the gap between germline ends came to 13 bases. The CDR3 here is CASSFDRPTTEAFF. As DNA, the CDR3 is TGCGCCAGCAGCTTCGACAGACCCACGACTGAAGCTTTCTTT.

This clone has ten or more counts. The CDR3 loop is CAGRDSSYEQYF. DNA for the CDR3: TGTGCCGGCCGGGACAGTTCCTACGAGCAGTACTTC. J is TRBJ2-7 and V is TRBV30; 7 positions agree with TRBD1. The CDR3 contains 12 residues. The germline gives CDR1 GTSNPN, CDR2 SVGIG (reference sequence). V dropped 8 bases and J dropped 1; count of bases not matched to a gene: 5.

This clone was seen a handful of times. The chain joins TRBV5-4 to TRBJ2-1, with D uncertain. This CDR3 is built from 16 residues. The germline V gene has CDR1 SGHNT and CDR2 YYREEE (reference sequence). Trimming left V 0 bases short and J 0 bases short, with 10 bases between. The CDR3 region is CASSLAGSYSYNEQFF. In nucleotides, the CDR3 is TGTGCCAGCAGCTTGGCAGGATCATACTCCTACAATGAGCAGTTCTTC. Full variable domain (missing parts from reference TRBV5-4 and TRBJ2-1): ETGVTQSPTHLIKTRGQQVTLRCSSQSGHNTVSWYQQALGQGPQFIFQYYREEENGRGNFPPRFSGLQFPNYSSELNVNALELDDSALYLCASSLAGSYSYNEQFFGPGTRLTVL.

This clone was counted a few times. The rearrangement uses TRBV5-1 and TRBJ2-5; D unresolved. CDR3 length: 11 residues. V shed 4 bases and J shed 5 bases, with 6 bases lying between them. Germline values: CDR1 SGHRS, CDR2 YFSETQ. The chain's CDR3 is CASSAQETQYF. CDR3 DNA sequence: TGCGCCAGCAGCGCCCAGGAGACCCAGTACTTC.